These 16 T cell receptor beta chains came from one sample sequenced in a study of T-cell reconstitution after alpha-beta-depleted transplantation in children. Preparing the TCRbeta library involved the use of unique molecular identifiers. TCRdb independently ran MiXCR on the PCR reads; one entry per CDR3 protein. The sample has some 80,000 distinct CDR3 sequences, around a sixth seen once; the top ten hold roughly half. The specimen was PBMCs, mostly from graft donor cells, collected 360 days after TCRalphabeta/CD19-depleted stem cell transplant. The receptors were sampled from a male patient between 2 and 15 years old who had a stem cell transplant for acute lymphoblastic leukemia, so the T cells may come from the graft donor.

This clonotype showed up many times. The chain recombines TRBV4-2 with TRBJ2-1; 9 bases align to TRBD2. The CDR3 runs 15 residues. The germline gives CDR1 LGHNA, CDR2 YNFKEQ. J was trimmed by 7 bases and V by 4 bases; bases with no gene match: 8. CDR3 DNA sequence: TGTGCCAGCAGCCGTAGCGGGAGCGAACCGAATGAGCAGTTCTTC. Protein product: CASSRSGSEPNEQFF.

This clonotype was seen ten or more times. The chain carries TRBV7-2 and TRBJ2-1; D remains unclear. V was trimmed by 2 bases and J by 8 bases, leaving 10 bases between them. Germline V gives CDR1 SGHTA, CDR2 FQGNSA. CDR3 size: 13 residues. DNA of the CDR3: TGTGCCAGCAGCTTAAACCCGTGGGATGAGCAGTTCTTC. Protein: CASSLNPWDEQFF.

In this sample, this clonotype turned up a few times. The genes are TRBV7-9 and TRBJ2-5, with D maybe TRBD2 (5 bases). Germline V gene data show CDR1 as SEHNR and CDR2 as FQNEAQ (reference sequence). The CDR3 loop spans 14 amino acids. V lost 3 bases to trimming and J lost 0 bases, with 8 bases between them. CDR3 residues: CASSFDYDQETQYF. The DNA for the CDR3 is TGTGCCAGCAGCTTCGACTATGACCAAGAGACCCAGTACTTC.

This clonotype turned up a few times. The CDR3 DNA reads as TGCGCCAGCAGTTCGGGACTAGCGGGAGGGCCGAGCACCAATGAGCAGTTCTTC. Protein sequence: CASSSGLAGGPSTNEQFF. V gene TRBV5-1 combines with J gene TRBJ2-1; 16 positions match TRBD2. The CDR3 extends over 18 amino acids. CDR1 SGHRS and CDR2 YFSETQ come from the germline V gene. J gave up 6 bases and V 5 bases, and 11 bases lay outside the gene matches.

This clonotype was picked up a small number of times. The V call is TRBV4-2, the J call TRBJ2-7; D may be TRBD1 (5 bases). The CDR3 covers 13 residues. V was clipped by 2 bases and J by 5 bases, with 10 bases between them. CDR1 is LGHNA, CDR2 YNFKEQ, per germline. CDR3 amino acids: CASSQPPRDEQYF. The CDR3 DNA sequence: TGTGCCAGCAGCCAACCCCCCAGGGACGAGCAGTACTTC.

The chain carries TRBV12-3 or TRBV12-4 and TRBJ2-5; D is unresolved. The germline V and J ends were trimmed by 4 bases and 2 bases, with 11 bases remaining between them. There are 14 residues in the CDR3. In nucleotides, the CDR3 is TGTGCCAGCAGTTCGATGGCACCTCAAGAGACCCAGTACTTC. Translated: CASSSMAPQETQYF.

In its sample, this clonotype was seen many times. This chain joins TRBV11-3 and TRBJ1-1; D is unresolved. Trimming took 1 base from V and 8 from J, leaving 5 bases between them. Germline V gene data show CDR1 as SGHNT and CDR2 as YENEEA. The CDR3 length is 11 residues. The CDR3 spells CASSLVGEAFF. CDR3 nucleotide sequence: TGTGCCAGCAGCTTAGTGGGAGAAGCTTTCTTT. The complete variable domain, with remaining parts taken from reference TRBV11-3 and TRBJ1-1, reads EAGVVQSPRYKIIEKKQPVAFWCNPISGHNTLYWYLQNLGQGPELLIRYENEEAVDDSQLPKDRFSAERLKGVDSTLKIQPAELGDSAVYLCASSLVGEAFFGQGTRLTVV.

The chain joins TRBV12-3 or TRBV12-4 to TRBJ1-5; D perhaps matches TRBD1 (6 bases). The CDR3 runs to 15 residues. Trimming stripped 6 bases from V and 5 bases from J, with 17 bases between. The CDR3 nucleotides are TGTGCCAGCAGACCCGGACAGCGAACTCATCAGCCCCAGCATTTT. This sequence encodes CASRPGQRTHQPQHF.

The rearrangement joins TRBV27 to TRBJ1-1, with D possibly TRBD1 on 6 matching bases. CDR1 and CDR2 from the germline V gene are MNHEY and SMNVEV (reference sequence). This CDR3 comprises 15 residues. The V end lost 7 bases, the J end lost 1 base, and 16 bases lay between the germline ends. CDR3 in amino acids: CASTNYGGSNTEAFF. The CDR3 nucleotides are TGTGCCAGCACCAATTATGGGGGCTCGAACACTGAAGCTTTCTTT.

The chain couples TRBV24-1 to TRBJ2-5; TRBD1 might be the D (6 bases). CDR1 is KGHDR and CDR2 is SFDVKD in the germline V gene. This CDR3 contains 15 residues. V lost 2 bases to trimming and J lost 3 bases, with 12 bases between them. The CDR3 is CATSDSDRPKETQYF. The CDR3, as DNA: TGTGCCACCAGTGATTCTGACAGGCCGAAAGAGACCCAGTACTTC.

This clonotype was recorded at least ten times. The chain combines TRBV6-1 with TRBJ1-1; D is unclear. CDR3 length equals 15 residues. Germline CDR1 is MNHNS and CDR2 is SASEGT. The V and J ends lost 6 bases and 0 bases respectively, with 14 bases between them. For the CDR3, the DNA is TGTGCCAGCAGCCCCCTTACCGGCTTGAACACTGAAGCTTTCTTT. Encoded protein: CASSPLTGLNTEAFF.

This clonotype was counted between two and nine times. The chain uses TRBV19 and TRBJ2-1; tentatively, D is TRBD2 (5 bases). Trimming took off 5 bases at V and 3 bases at J, with 17 bases between the two ends. Germline V CDR1 and CDR2: LNHDA, SQIVND (reference sequence). This CDR3 comprises 16 residues. CDR3 region: CASSPRPREGYNEQFF. Written as DNA, the CDR3 is TGTGCCAGTAGTCCCCGACCCAGAGAGGGCTACAATGAGCAGTTCTTC.

This clonotype showed up just a few times. The chain joins TRBV7-9 to TRBJ2-2; tentatively, D is TRBD1 or TRBD2 (6 bases each). The CDR3 spans 14 residues. V lost 2 bases and J lost 8, with 12 bases in between. Germline V gene data show CDR1 as SEHNR and CDR2 as FQNEAQ (reference sequence). This CDR3 reads CASSLFGGTGELFF. DNA for the CDR3: TGTGCCAGCAGCTTATTCGGGGGCACTGGGGAGCTGTTTTTT.

The V call is TRBV5-1, the J call TRBJ2-5, with a possible D match to TRBD1 (5 bases). The CDR3 extends over 16 amino acids. The V gene lost 0 bases and the J gene lost 0 bases, with 12 bases spanning the gap. Germline V gene sequence: CDR1 SGHRS, CDR2 YFSETQ. This CDR3 reads CASSLGARQHQETQYF. CDR3 DNA sequence: TGCGCCAGCAGCTTGGGGGCCCGACAGCACCAAGAGACCCAGTACTTC. The full variable domain, with the rest looked up from reference TRBV5-1 and TRBJ2-5, is KAGVTQTPRYLIKTRGQQVTLSCSPISGHRSVSWYQQTPGQGLQFLFEYFSETQRNKGNFPGRFSGRQFSNSRSEMNVSTLELGDSALYLCASSLGARQHQETQYFGPGTRLLVL.

The chain recombines TRBV2 with TRBJ2-7, with 8 bases that match TRBD1. Per the germline V gene, CDR1 is SNHLY and CDR2 is FYNNEI. Trimming at V came to 0 bases and at J to 0 bases, leaving 16 bases not matched to a gene. The CDR3 extends over 20 amino acids. CDR3 sequence reads: CASSEARTGLRDRSSYEQYF. The CDR3, as DNA: TGTGCCAGCAGTGAAGCCCGGACCGGCCTCCGGGACAGGAGCTCCTACGAGCAGTACTTC.

The chain combines TRBV18 with TRBJ2-3; possible D gene TRBD1, 6 bases. V shed 5 bases and J shed 6 bases, with 21 bases lying between them. Germline loops: CDR1 KGHSH, CDR2 LQKENI. The length of the CDR3 is 16 residues. The CDR3 loop reads CASSEIPGHLMDTQYF. In DNA, the CDR3 is TGTGCCAGCTCAGAGATTCCGGGACATCTCATGGATACGCAGTATTTT.